This TCR beta chain emerged from a study of blood T cell repertoires in COVID-19. The assay was immunoSEQ multiplex PCR, and TCRdb's table has in-frame clones only and misses some. Found here are about 330,000 clones, around 87% of them singletons; the top ten hold about 5%. V was trimmed by 5 bases and J by 10 bases, leaving 21 bases between them. Germline V gene lookup returns CDR1 WSHSY and CDR2 SAAADI. The CDR3 sequence is 16 residues long. The clonotype comes from a woman in her thirties who had recovered from COVID-19. Sequencing input: PBMCs or T cells enriched from blood (not recorded which). The genes are TRBV10-2 and TRBJ1-6, with a possible D match to TRBD1 (5 bases). CDR3 DNA sequence: TGCGCCAGCAGTTTGGCCGGGGGTCCTCCCTGGTCACCCCTCCACTTT. It translates to CASSLAGGPPWSPLHF.